Sequencing of this T cell receptor beta chain was carried out in a study of blood T cell repertoires in COVID-19 (dated by TCRdb to the early 2020s). At the level of the whole study: Samples covering the acute and convalescent phases of COVID-19 were provided by collaborators in the United States, Italy and Spain. The repertoires were made available in a free public database intended to serve as a resource for research on the immune response to SARS-CoV-2. Samples came from the ongoing ImmuneRACE study (first 160 participants) plus 1,254 subjects from 6 global collaborators. HLA class I and class II types, where available, came from metadata supplied by the sample provider rather than from assay-based typing. The material from the prospective study consisted of cDNA or gDNA derived from T cells, B-cell-depleted T cells, or PBMCs. A de-identified subject ID, COVID-19 status, age in years and sex were almost always included in the sample metadata. Deeply sampled blood TCRbeta repertoires from subjects exposed to, actively infected with, or recovered from COVID-19 were included in the dataset. The full study reports these points: The quantity of clinical and demographic metadata differed by source and by participant and was supplied without curation.

The CDR3 goes from the cysteine to the phenylalanine over 13 residues. Only the CDR3 part of the read is kept: 39 bases, read in frame from the first base. CDR1 and CDR2 are read off the germline V gene (reference sequence) as MNHEY and SMNVEV. V lost 4 bases and J lost 7 bases, and the count of bases not matched to a germline gene is 6. TCRbeta CDR3 regions were amplified from genomic DNA using the immunoSEQ Assay, a bias-controlled multiplex PCR. Concerning the study's data processing: The number of nucleated cells in each sample was estimated from the amplification of reference gene primers within the assay. To quantify the absolute abundance of each unique TCRbeta CDR3 rearrangement, sequence reads were collapsed and filtered. Productive Simpson clonality was computed per sample as the square root of Simpson's diversity index over productive rearrangements. Drawn from immuneACCESS, this table holds only the in-frame rearrangements with V and J called that TCRdb kept. Clones are partly lost; checked studies trace under half to an unresolved V gene and leave the rest unexplained. The DNA gave D and trimming, while V, J and clone size come from that table. This sample is represented by roughly 35,000 clones; roughly 80% of them were singletons. Of the sample, less than 9% falls within the top ten clones.

Whole blood was collected in K2EDTA tubes by collaborating institutions according to the institutions' own protocols. Collaborator samples were shipped for TCRbeta analysis as frozen whole blood, isolated PBMCs, or DNA extracted from either sample type. A note on this clone: Its antigen is not yet known. The sample holds no much larger clone one base away, and base qualities are not on file.

This sequence uses TRBV27 and TRBJ2-7, with 8 middle bases fitting TRBD2. The sample taken for sequencing was peripheral blood. This TCR derives from a woman aged 60-75 years with acute or convalescent COVID-19. The CDR3 reads as follows: CASSSGRGVEQYF. Read as DNA, the sequence is TGTGCCAGCAGTTCCGGGAGGGGCGTAGAGCAGTACTTC.